What follows describes a single T cell receptor beta chain. Its antigen is not identified. Data came from immunoSEQ multiplex PCR; TCRdb stores just in-frame clones and leaves some out. The data contain about 140,000 clones, about nine tenths of them singletons. The sample is drawn from a study of T cell responses to AZD1222 COVID-19 vaccine. Trimming took 4 bases from V and 4 from J, leaving 12 bases between them. The V gene's germline CDR1 is SGHRS and CDR2 YFSETQ. This CDR3 spans 14 amino acids. Findings of the study overall: Only a handful of AZD1222 recipients, several in all, had baseline seropositivity. Of spike-specific TCRs, nearly half reportedly target regions left unmutated in variants.

The material was peripheral blood, obtained 28 days after the second AZD1222 dose. The chain is built from TRBV5-1 and TRBJ1-3; D is perhaps TRBD1 (6 bases). The sequence was obtained from an adult who received the AZD1222 COVID-19 vaccine. CDR3 amino acids: CASSPGDSGNTIYF. The DNA of the CDR3 is TGCGCCAGCAGCCCAGGGGATTCGGGAAACACCATATATTTT. The complete variable domain, with remaining parts taken from reference TRBV5-1 and TRBJ1-3, reads KAGVTQTPRYLIKTRGQQVTLSCSPISGHRSVSWYQQTPGQGLQFLFEYFSETQRNKGNFPGRFSGRQFSNSRSEMNVSTLELGDSALYLCASSPGDSGNTIYFGEGSWLTVV.